What follows are 5 T cell receptor beta chains derived from one specimen sequenced in a study of blood T cell repertoires in COVID-19 (dated by TCRdb to the early 2020s). Libraries were made using the immunoSEQ multiplex PCR assay. This is the immuneACCESS table as TCRdb keeps it, with only in-frame sequences that have V and J called. A part of the clones is gone; compared with another copy, unresolved V genes explain less than half, and the rest is unexplained. The sample records approximately 70,000 clones, around 90% of which are singletons. Clones ranked in the top ten supply roughly a fifth of the sample. Sequenced: peripheral blood. These receptors all stem from a human donor in a cohort sampled during active COVID-19.

V usage is TRBV2 and J usage is TRBJ1-1, with D unresolved. The CDR3 runs to 14 residues. Germline CDR1 and CDR2: SNHLY and FYNNEI. The germline V and J ends were trimmed by 5 bases and 0 bases, with 10 bases remaining between them. CDR3 sequence reads: CASSPRVMNTEAFF. For the CDR3, the DNA is TGTGCCAGCAGTCCGCGGGTCATGAACACTGAAGCTTTCTTT.

This chain links TRBV10-1 with TRBJ2-3; 9 bases are a match to TRBD2. Germline V gene lookup returns CDR1 WNHNN and CDR2 SYGVQD (reference sequence). V shed 5 bases, J shed 6 bases, and the junction held 0 bases outside the gene matches. The CDR3 totals 12 residues. The DNA of the CDR3 is TGCGCCAGCAGTAGCGGGAGGGATACGCAGTATTTT. Its protein is CASSSGRDTQYF.

The V call is TRBV6-5, the J call TRBJ1-1; D is undetermined. Looked up from germline, CDR1 is MNHEY and CDR2 is SVGAGI. The length of the CDR3 is 15 residues. The V and J ends lost 6 bases and 1 base respectively, with 15 bases between them. CDR3 nucleotide sequence: TGTGCCAGCAGCCCCCCTCCCCGGGGGAACACTGAAGCTTTCTTT. Its translation: CASSPPPRGNTEAFF.

The rearrangement joins TRBV2 to TRBJ1-6, with 7 bases fitting TRBD1. In germline, CDR1 is SNHLY, CDR2 FYNNEI. CDR3 length: 17 residues. The J segment lost 8 bases and the V segment lost 1 base, leaving 11 bases of the junction unmatched. This CDR3 reads CASSEVARDSSDSPLHF. CDR3 coding DNA: TGTGCCAGCAGTGAAGTAGCCCGGGACAGCTCGGATTCACCCCTCCACTTT. Based on the CDR3 plus reference TRBV2 and TRBJ1-6, the full variable domain is EPEVTQTPSHQVTQMGQEVILRCVPISNHLYFYWYRQILGQKVEFLVSFYNNEISEKSEIFDDQFSVERPDGSNFTLKIRSTKLEDSAMYFCASSEVARDSSDSPLHFGNGTRLTVT.

V is TRBV29-1 and J is TRBJ1-2, with TRBD1 matching 8 bases. J gave up 6 bases and V 6 bases, and 6 bases lay outside the gene matches. Germline V gives CDR1 SQVTM, CDR2 ANQGSEA. The CDR3 extends over 12 amino acids. The CDR3 bases are TGCAGCGTGGCGGACAGGGTACATGGCTACACCTTC. Translation gives CSVADRVHGYTF.